This TCR beta chain comes out of a study of early T cells in non-severe SARS-CoV-2 infection. TCRdb re-called the 5' RACE reads through MiXCR, storing one row per CDR3 protein. Of over 50,000 distinct CDR3 sequences listed, 10% to 15% are singletons. The germline V gene encodes CDR1 MNHEY and CDR2 SVGAGI. The CDR3 spans 13 residues. Trimming stripped 0 bases from V and 4 bases from J, with 7 bases between. This clonotype was detected ten times or more. The rearrangement joins TRBV6-5 to TRBJ2-7; the D is unclear. The clonotype originates from an adult who was a healthcare worker with PCR-confirmed SARS-CoV-2 infection or an uninfected control (not recorded which). Sequencing input: whole blood. The CDR3 here is CASSYSKRYEQYF. The CDR3 bases are TGTGCCAGCAGTTACTCGAAGAGATACGAGCAGTACTTC.